A selection of T cell receptor beta chains follows, all from one sample in a study of blood T cell repertoires in COVID-19. Repertoires were generated with immunoSEQ multiplex PCR, while TCRdb's copy carries only in-frame clones and drops some. The sample comprises approximately 280,000 clones, roughly 86% of which are singletons, and roughly 2.1% rests with the top ten. Specimen: peripheral blood. These receptors were obtained from a woman aged 25 to 39 who had recovered from COVID-19. CDR3s include the opening cysteine and the closing phenylalanine or tryptophan. D genes are given only for firm matches. Size is omitted from some rows. Given values are once, few, many or a class for expanded clones.

cdr3_aa cdr3_nt clone_size j_call cdr3_length v_call d_call
CASSLAANYGYTF TGTGCCAGCAGCTTGGCAGCTAACTATGGCTACACCTTC NA TRBJ1-2 13 TRBV5-7 NA
CASSLSTVGVPPYEQYF TGTGCCAGCAGCTTAAGTACTGTAGGGGTTCCCCCCTACGAGCAGTACTTC NA TRBJ2-7 17 TRBV7-2 NA
CAWSGGQGNQPQHF TGTGCCTGGAGTGGGGGACAGGGCAATCAGCCCCAGCATTTT NA TRBJ1-5 14 TRBV30 TRBD1
CASSYGQTHTDTQYF TGTGCCAGCAGTTACGGGCAAACCCACACAGATACGCAGTATTTT NA TRBJ2-3 15 TRBV6-2/TRBV6-3 NA
CASSPLLRTTEAFF TGTGCCAGCAGTCCCCTCTTGAGAACCACTGAAGCTTTCTTT NA TRBJ1-1 14 TRBV27 NA
CASSEGPSTDTQYF TGCGCCAGCAGCGAGGGCCCGAGCACAGATACGCAGTATTTT NA TRBJ2-3 14 TRBV5-1 NA
CASSQDRGYGYTF TGTGCCAGCAGCCAAGACAGGGGCTATGGCTACACCTTC NA TRBJ1-2 13 TRBV4-2 NA
CAWGPDRGIYTGELFF TGTGCCTGGGGTCCGGACAGGGGGATCTACACCGGGGAGCTGTTTTTT NA TRBJ2-2 16 TRBV30 TRBD1
CATSRDRGARGNSPLHF TGTGCCACCAGCAGAGATCGGGGGGCCAGGGGTAATTCACCCCTCCACTTT NA TRBJ1-6 17 TRBV15 NA
CASSPDGGVYNEQFF TGTGCCAGCTCACCCGACGGGGGGGTCTACAATGAGCAGTTCTTC few TRBJ2-1 15 TRBV18 TRBD2
CASSRGTSSYNEQFF TGTGCCAGCAGTCGCGGGACTAGCTCCTACAATGAGCAGTTCTTC NA TRBJ2-1 15 TRBV7-3 TRBD2
CATSDLNPEEGTDTQYF TGTGCCACCAGTGATTTGAATCCCGAGGAAGGCACAGATACGCAGTATTTT NA TRBJ2-3 17 TRBV24-1 NA
CAWSVPRVSTDTQYF TGTGCCTGGAGTGTACCGAGGGTTAGCACAGATACGCAGTATTTT NA TRBJ2-3 15 TRBV30 NA
CASSPPGTREETQYF TGTGCCAGCAGCCCGCCGGGTACTAGAGAAGAGACCCAGTACTTC NA TRBJ2-5 15 TRBV3-1/TRBV3-2 NA
CASRSGGMNTEAFF TGTGCCAGCAGGTCTGGGGGGATGAACACTGAAGCTTTCTTT NA TRBJ1-1 14 TRBV2 NA
CASSTGTRNTGELFF TGTGCCAGCAGTACCGGGACAAGAAACACCGGGGAGCTGTTTTTT NA TRBJ2-2 15 TRBV6-4 NA
CASSPPNLAAGVFSTWQFF TGTGCCAGCTCACCACCGAATTTGGCAGCGGGAGTTTTCAGTACGTGGCAGTTCTTC NA TRBJ2-1 19 TRBV18 TRBD2
CASSIVGGLANEQFF TGTGCCAGTAGTATTGTCGGGGGACTAGCGAATGAGCAGTTCTTC once TRBJ2-1 15 TRBV19 TRBD2
CASTPQTSGLGEQFF TGTGCCAGCACCCCGCAGACTAGCGGGTTGGGTGAGCAGTTCTTC NA TRBJ2-1 15 TRBV7-2 TRBD2
CASSFRRTGLAKNIQYF TGTGCCAGCAGTTTCAGGCGGACAGGTCTAGCCAAAAACATTCAGTACTTC once TRBJ2-4 17 TRBV28 TRBD1
CASGLVLAHGTGFVETQYF TGTGCTAGTGGTTTGGTACTGGCCCACGGGACAGGGTTTGTAGAGACCCAGTACTTC NA TRBJ2-5 19 TRBV12-5 TRBD1
CASSESLLGVKNIQYF TGTGCCAGCAGTGAATCTCTCCTAGGAGTCAAAAACATTCAGTACTTC NA TRBJ2-4 16 TRBV2 NA
CAWSGRRGNEQFF TGTGCCTGGAGTGGCCGCAGGGGCAATGAGCAGTTCTTC NA TRBJ2-1 13 TRBV30 NA
CASSYFGGNQETQYF TGTGCCAGCAGTTACTTCGGGGGTAACCAAGAGACCCAGTACTTC NA TRBJ2-5 15 TRBV6-2/TRBV6-3 NA
CASSSGGTSGGKAQYF TGTGCCAGCAGCTCCGGAGGGACTAGCGGGGGGAAGGCCCAGTACTTC NA TRBJ2-5 16 TRBV5-4 TRBD2
CASSGSGGWETQYF TGTGCCAGCAGCGGTAGCGGGGGGTGGGAGACCCAGTACTTC NA TRBJ2-5 14 TRBV5-4 TRBD2
CASSQAGRVSGNEQFF TGCGCCAGCAGCCAAGCCGGAAGAGTGTCGGGGAATGAGCAGTTCTTC NA TRBJ2-1 16 TRBV4-1 NA
CASSITGTREAFF TGTGCCAGCAGCATTACAGGGACGCGGGAAGCTTTCTTT NA TRBJ1-1 13 TRBV7-9 NA
CASSPSGGETQYF TGTGCCAGCTCCCCGAGCGGCGGAGAGACCCAGTACTTC once TRBJ2-5 13 TRBV18 NA
CASSYTGTEAFF TGTGCCAGCAGTTACACCGGGACAGAAGCTTTCTTT NA TRBJ1-1 12 TRBV6-6 NA
CASSSYIIYEQYF TGTGCCAGCAGCTCCTATATCATTTACGAGCAGTACTTC NA TRBJ2-7 13 TRBV7-2 NA
CAPRPRLERLFF TGCGCCCCCCGACCGCGGCTCGAAAGACTGTTTTTT NA TRBJ1-4 12 TRBV10-1 NA
CASSSRTGGSYEQYF TGCGCCAGCAGTTCCCGGACAGGCGGCTCCTACGAGCAGTACTTC NA TRBJ2-7 15 TRBV5-1 TRBD1
CSASPRDDTEAFF TGCAGTGCTAGTCCCAGGGATGACACTGAAGCTTTCTTT NA TRBJ1-1 13 TRBV20-1 NA
CASSLVLAHEQYF TGCGCCAGCAGCTTGGTGTTAGCCCACGAGCAGTACTTC NA TRBJ2-7 13 TRBV5-1 NA
CASSPGSGQGSYEQYF TGTGCCAGCAGCCCTGGATCTGGACAGGGGTCCTACGAGCAGTACTTC NA TRBJ2-7 16 TRBV4-2 TRBD1
CASSPIAGLTDTQYF TGTGCCAGCAGCCCCATAGCGGGGCTCACAGATACGCAGTATTTT NA TRBJ2-3 15 TRBV7-9 TRBD2
CASSQVVRTSGVYEQYF TGCGCCAGCAGCCAAGTGGTTAGGACTAGCGGAGTCTACGAGCAGTACTTC NA TRBJ2-7 17 TRBV4-1 TRBD2
CASSTDRERAFF TGTGCCAGCAGCACGGACAGGGAGAGGGCTTTCTTT NA TRBJ1-1 12 TRBV5-4 TRBD1
CASRYLDTANYGYTF TGTGCCAGCAGGTACCTGGACACAGCTAACTATGGCTACACCTTC NA TRBJ1-2 15 TRBV6-5 NA
CASRPGAGELFF TGTGCCAGCAGGCCGGGGGCCGGGGAGCTGTTTTTT NA TRBJ2-2 12 TRBV7-2 NA
CASTPFAGELFF TGTGCCAGCACCCCGTTCGCCGGGGAGCTGTTTTTT few TRBJ2-2 12 TRBV7-9 NA
CSVRGGAQDTQYF TGCAGCGTTCGCGGGGGGGCCCAAGATACGCAGTATTTT NA TRBJ2-3 13 TRBV29-1 TRBD2
CASSQAGGDEQYF TGTGCCAGCAGCCAGGCGGGTGGCGACGAGCAGTACTTC NA TRBJ2-7 13 TRBV7-3 NA